What follows describes a single T cell receptor (beta chain). Sequence at one end of the junction differs from germline and may be a read error. Thyroid surgery was performed in patients who had received no treatment beforehand. This entry comes from a study of metastatic and nonmetastatic thyroid tumors. TCRdb reassembled clones from the PCR reads with MiXCR. The data hold tens of thousands of clones, with roughly 25% observed a single time. In germline, CDR1 is GTSNPN, CDR2 SVGIG (reference sequence). The CDR3 has 13 amino acids. The TCR originated in a female donor with papillary thyroid cancer or a benign thyroid nodule (not recorded which). Some clones in this sample may be carry-over from other donors' samples. Source material: blood. The chain couples TRBV30 to TRBJ1-3; D gene unclear. CDR3 in amino acids: CAWSVHRTNNIYF. CDR3 nucleotides: TGTGCCTGGAGTGTTCACCGAACAAACAACATATATTTT.